Listed here are 10 T cell receptor beta chains from one sample, sequenced in a study of blood T cell repertoires in COVID-19 (dated by TCRdb to 2020 to 2021). The protocol used for the library was the immunoSEQ multiplex PCR assay. This is the immuneACCESS table as TCRdb keeps it, with only in-frame sequences that have V and J called. A part of the clones is gone; compared with another copy, unresolved V genes explain less than half, and the rest is unexplained. This sample comprises roughly 34,000 clones, 75% of them detected only once. Together, the top ten hold approximately 14% of the sample. The sequencing input was peripheral blood. Every receptor here comes from a man older than 75 with active or convalescent COVID-19.

The J gene is TRBJ2-2, the V gene TRBV15, with D possibly being TRBD2 (6 bases). Germline CDR1 reads LNHNV; CDR2 reads YYDKDF (reference sequence). V was clipped by 0 bases and J by 1 base, with 9 bases between them. The CDR3 is made up of 16 amino acids. In DNA, the CDR3 is TGTGCCACCAGCAGAGAGCGGGGCAAGAACACCGGGGAGCTGTTTTTT. Translating it yields CATSRERGKNTGELFF.

J is TRBJ2-7 and V is TRBV2; TRBD2 matches 10 bases. This CDR3 spans 14 amino acids. V was pared by 4 bases and J by 6 bases, with 6 bases of the junction left unmatched. Per germline, CDR1 SNHLY and CDR2 FYNNEI. CDR3 DNA sequence: TGTGCCAGCAGTGTTCTAGCGGGAGTGTCCGAGCAGTACTTC. Encoded protein: CASSVLAGVSEQYF.

This clone was picked up a small number of times. The genes are TRBV27 and TRBJ2-7, with 8 bases fitting TRBD1. Germline-derived CDR1 and CDR2 are MNHEY and SMNVEV (reference sequence). V shed 0 bases, J shed 5 bases, and the junction held 9 bases outside the gene matches. The CDR3 consists of 16 residues. The CDR3 region is CASSLSKGAGGHEQYF. The CDR3 nucleotides read TGTGCCAGCAGTTTATCTAAGGGGGCAGGGGGCCACGAGCAGTACTTC.

This chain uses TRBV7-6 with TRBJ1-1, with a tentative D call TRBD1 (6 bases). Trimming cost V 1 base and J 4 bases, with 10 bases left between them. Germline V CDR1 and CDR2: SGHVS, FNYEAQ. This CDR3 is 14 amino acids long. DNA for the CDR3: TGTGCCAGCAGCTTAGGGGGGCCCGGCACTGAAGCTTTCTTT. It specifies CASSLGGPGTEAFF.

The rearrangement links TRBV27 to TRBJ1-5, with 9 bases fitting TRBD1. The CDR3 extends over 19 amino acids. From germline, CDR1 is MNHEY and CDR2 SMNVEV (reference sequence). J gave up 1 base and V 2 bases, and 12 bases lay outside the gene matches. CDR3 nucleotides: TGTGCCAGCAGTTTACGTGTTCCGGGACAGGGTATGAGCAATCAGCCCCAGCATTTT. It yields the protein CASSLRVPGQGMSNQPQHF.

The V gene is TRBV4-2, the J gene TRBJ2-6, with 9 nucleotides matching TRBD2. The CDR3 runs 19 residues. The junction had 11 bases not matched to a gene; V was cut back by 1 base and J by 4 bases. Germline CDR1 and CDR2: LGHNA and YNFKEQ. CDR3 sequence: CASSQGVAGGPTGANVLTF. The CDR3 DNA reads as TGTGCCAGCAGCCAAGGGGTGGCGGGAGGGCCTACCGGGGCCAACGTCCTGACTTTC.

This rearrangement joins TRBV5-1 to TRBJ1-1; 9 positions agree with TRBD1. This CDR3 spans 14 amino acids. The V gene end was trimmed by 5 bases and the J gene end by 7 bases; junction bases not matched to a gene: 9. Germline assignment: CDR1 SGHRS and CDR2 YFSETQ. The CDR3 loop is CASREPGQGFEAFF. The CDR3 DNA reads TGCGCCAGCAGAGAACCGGGACAGGGTTTTGAAGCTTTCTTT.

This clone was seen a single time. The chain uses TRBV4-1 and TRBJ2-5, with TRBD2 as a possible D gene (5 bases). The CDR3 has 15 amino acids. Germline V gene lookup returns CDR1 MGHRA and CDR2 YSYEKL. Trimming cost V 4 bases and J 2 bases, with 14 bases left between them. In nucleotides, the CDR3 is TGCGCCAGCAGCCCAAATCGAGCGGTACAAGAGACCCAGTACTTC. Protein sequence: CASSPNRAVQETQYF.

This chain joins TRBV28 and TRBJ2-1; 10 bases align to TRBD2. The CDR3 contains 16 residues. CDR1 is MDHEN, CDR2 SYDVKM, per germline. V was clipped by 5 bases and J by 6 bases; unmatched bases: 10. The CDR3 loop is CASSPAGGPGSNEQFF. CDR3 in DNA: TGTGCCAGCAGTCCAGCGGGAGGGCCGGGAAGCAATGAGCAGTTCTTC.

This clone was seen only a few times. This rearrangement joins TRBV28 to TRBJ2-7, with D perhaps matching TRBD1 (5 bases). The CDR3 extends over 14 amino acids. Germline CDR1 MDHEN, CDR2 SYDVKM. The ends were cut back, 6 bases at V and 4 bases at J, with 16 bases in the middle. For the CDR3, the DNA is TGTGCCAGCAGACCCAACAGACAGACATACGAGCAGTACTTC. Its translation is CASRPNRQTYEQYF.